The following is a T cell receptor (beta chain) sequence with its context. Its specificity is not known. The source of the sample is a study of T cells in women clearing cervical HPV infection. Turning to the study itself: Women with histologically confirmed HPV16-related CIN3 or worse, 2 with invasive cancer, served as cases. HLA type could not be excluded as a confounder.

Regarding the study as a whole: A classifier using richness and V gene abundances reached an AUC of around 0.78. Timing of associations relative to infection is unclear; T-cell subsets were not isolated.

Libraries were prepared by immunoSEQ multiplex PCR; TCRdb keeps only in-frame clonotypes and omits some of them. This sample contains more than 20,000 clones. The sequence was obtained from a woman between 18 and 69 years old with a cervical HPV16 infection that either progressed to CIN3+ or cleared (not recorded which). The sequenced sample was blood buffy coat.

This CDR3 reads CASSNPGLAANEQFF. The sequenced part of the CDR3 DNA is TGTGCCAGCAGCAACCCGGGACTAGCGGCCAATGAG. The chain combines TRBV7-2 with TRBJ2-1, with 11 bases lining up with TRBD2. The CDR3 end lies 3 residues beyond the end of the read and is filled in from the germline J gene. This CDR3 has 15 residues. The junction had 6 bases not matched to a gene; V was cut back by 5 bases and J by 6 bases. CDR1 and CDR2 from the germline V gene are SGHTA and FQGNSA.